A selection of T cell receptor beta chains follows, all from one sample in a study of memory CD4+ T cells and cytomegalovirus serostatus. Clones were read by immunoSEQ multiplex PCR, and TCRdb kept only the in-frame ones, dropping some. The sample has tens of thousands of clones, around 82% seen once. Sequenced material: memory CD4+ T cells from blood. Receptors were obtained from an adult in good health and CMV-seronegative. Some clones in this sample may be carry-over from other donors' samples. The CDR3 runs from the conserved cysteine through the conserved F or W. The D gene is left open where the match is weak. Size values are once, few and many counts, or a class for expanded clones, and some rows have none.

clone_size | j_call | v_call | d_call | cdr3_nt | cdr3_aa
few | TRBJ2-5 | TRBV29-1 | NA | TGCAGCGGCCTACAGGGAGGGGAGACCCAGTACTTC | CSGLQGGETQYF
NA | TRBJ2-7 | TRBV28 | NA | TGTGCCAGCAGTCCGCGAGGCTTGAGCTCCTACGAGCAGTACTTC | CASSPRGLSSYEQYF
NA | TRBJ2-2 | TRBV2 | NA | TGTGCCAGCAGCCCGAACCCCGGTATACCCGGGGAGCTGTTTTTT | CASSPNPGIPGELFF
once | TRBJ2-6 | TRBV4-1 | NA | TGCGCCAGCAGCCAAGGAGGGGCTGGGGCCAACGTCCTGACTTTC | CASSQGGAGANVLTF
NA | TRBJ2-1 | TRBV5-1 | TRBD2 | TGCGCCAGCAGCGGAACTAGCGTGTCCGTCGATGAGCAGTTCTTC | CASSGTSVSVDEQFF
NA | TRBJ2-5 | TRBV7-3 | NA | TGTGCCAGCAGCCTGGCGATGGGGGCCCAGTACTTC | CASSLAMGAQYF
NA | TRBJ1-2 | TRBV6-1 | NA | TGTGCCAGCAGTGAAGAGAACAGGGTGGACTATGGCTACACCTTC | CASSEENRVDYGYTF
once | TRBJ2-6 | TRBV6-5 | NA | TGTGCCAGCAGTTCCCTGGGGACGGTTGGGGCCAACGTCCTGACTTTC | CASSSLGTVGANVLTF
NA | TRBJ1-3 | TRBV2 | TRBD1 | TGTGCCAGCAACTCCGACAGGGCGGGCACCATATATTTT | CASNSDRAGTIYF
NA | TRBJ2-7 | TRBV6-1 | NA | TGTGCCAGCAGTGCGGCGCGACGCGAGCAGTACTTC | CASSAARREQYF
NA | TRBJ1-2 | TRBV6-1 | NA | TGTGCCAGCAAGCGTTCAGGGGGCTACACCTTC | CASKRSGGYTF
NA | TRBJ2-2 | TRBV28 | NA | TGTGCCAGCAGTTTAGTCGGTACTAACACCGGGGAGCTGTTTTTT | CASSLVGTNTGELFF
NA | TRBJ2-1 | TRBV4-1 | TRBD2 | TGCGCCAGCAGCCAAGCTAGCGGGGGTACCTACAATGAGCAGTTCTTC | CASSQASGGTYNEQFF
NA | TRBJ2-5 | TRBV5-4 | NA | TGTGCCAGCAGCTACGGCAACCAAGAGACCCAGTACTTC | CASSYGNQETQYF
NA | TRBJ2-3 | TRBV7-2 | TRBD2 | TGTGCCAGCAGCCCAAGGGGACTAGCGGGAAGGAGCACAGATACGCAGTATTTT | CASSPRGLAGRSTDTQYF
NA | TRBJ2-7 | TRBV7-9 | NA | TGTGCCAGCAGCTTAATTCAGGGTCTGGGCGAGCAGTACTTC | CASSLIQGLGEQYF
NA | TRBJ2-7 | TRBV2 | TRBD2 | TGTGCCAGCAGTGAAGACAGCACCGGGACTAGTAGGCAGTACTTC | CASSEDSTGTSRQYF
NA | TRBJ1-4 | TRBV11-2 | NA | TGTGCCAGCAGCTTAGTAGAGGAAAAACTGTTTTTT | CASSLVEEKLFF
NA | TRBJ1-5 | TRBV6-1 | NA | TGTGCCAGCAGCCCGTTTAGGGACAATCAGCCCCAGCATTTT | CASSPFRDNQPQHF
NA | TRBJ2-2 | TRBV27 | NA | TGTGCCAGCAGTTTTAGAAGGGGTAGAGCCGGGGAGCTGTTTTTT | CASSFRRGRAGELFF
NA | TRBJ2-4 | TRBV30 | TRBD1 | TGTGCCTGGAGTGTTCAGGGGGCTAACATTCAGTACTTC | CAWSVQGANIQYF
few | TRBJ1-2 | TRBV2 | NA | TGTGCCAGCAGTGAATGGACGGCGCTGTGGGTTTCTGGCTACACCTTC | CASSEWTALWVSGYTF
NA | TRBJ2-3 | TRBV7-2 | TRBD2 | TGTGCCAGCAGCTCGGGACTAGCGGGAGGCCAAGATACGCAGTATTTT | CASSSGLAGGQDTQYF
once | TRBJ1-1 | TRBV30 | NA | TGTGCCTGGAGTGTCCGCCTCGGGGCATTGGGCTCTGAAGCTTTCTTT | CAWSVRLGALGSEAFF
NA | TRBJ2-5 | TRBV29-1 | TRBD1 | TGCAGCGATTCGACAGGGAAGGGAGAGACCCAGTACTTC | CSDSTGKGETQYF
NA | TRBJ2-7 | TRBV6-6 | TRBD1 | TGTGCCAGCAGTTCCCCGGGACAGGGACACTACGAGCAGTACTTC | CASSSPGQGHYEQYF
few | TRBJ2-2 | TRBV19 | TRBD1 | TGTGCCACCTCACCCCGGGGGCAGGGGGCGATCGGGGAGCTGTTTTTT | CATSPRGQGAIGELFF
NA | TRBJ1-1 | TRBV18 | TRBD1 | TGTGCCAGCTCGTCTGACAGGGCGGGAGCTTTCTTT | CASSSDRAGAFF
NA | TRBJ1-1 | TRBV4-3 | TRBD1 | TGCGCCAGCAGCCAAGTGGGCTTAAACAGGGGCCCTGAAGCTTTCTTT | CASSQVGLNRGPEAFF
NA | TRBJ2-5 | TRBV27 | NA | TGTGCCAGCAGACCAACCAAGGGGTTGTCAGAGACCCAGTACTTC | CASRPTKGLSETQYF
NA | TRBJ2-7 | TRBV7-2 | NA | TGTGCCAGCAGCTTAGTGAAGGGGGTCAACGAGCAGTACTTC | CASSLVKGVNEQYF
NA | TRBJ1-5 | TRBV19 | TRBD1 | TGTGCCAGTAGTTCGGGACAGGCCTTCAGTGGCAATCAGCCCCAGCATTTT | CASSSGQAFSGNQPQHF
NA | TRBJ1-4 | TRBV23-1 | TRBD1 | TGCGCCAGCAGCCGTCGGGGCAGGGGGCATTCTAATGAAAAACTGTTTTTT | CASSRRGRGHSNEKLFF
NA | TRBJ2-7 | TRBV28 | NA | TGTGCCAGCAGTTTAAATCCCTCGGGAGAGCAGTACTTC | CASSLNPSGEQYF
NA | TRBJ2-6 | TRBV27 | TRBD1 | TGTGCCAGCAGTTTATTTACCAGGGGGATCTCTGGGGCCAACGTCCTGACTTTC | CASSLFTRGISGANVLTF
NA | TRBJ1-2 | TRBV5-4 | NA | TGTGCCAGCAGCTTGGTAGGATCCTGGGGCTACACCTTC | CASSLVGSWGYTF
NA | TRBJ1-1 | TRBV4-2 | NA | TGTGCCAGCAGCCTAGAATCAGGGGCAAGGTACACTGAAGCTTTCTTT | CASSLESGARYTEAFF
once | TRBJ1-4 | TRBV4-1 | NA | TGCGCCAGCAGCAGGGGTTCAACTAATGAAAAACTGTTTTTT | CASSRGSTNEKLFF
NA | TRBJ1-5 | TRBV28 | NA | TGTGCCAGCACTTTTGGGGGGGCGTTCAACCAGCCCCAGCATTTT | CASTFGGAFNQPQHF
NA | TRBJ2-7 | TRBV19 | NA | TGTGCCAGTAGTTCGGGGGTCACCTACGAGCAGTACTTC | CASSSGVTYEQYF